This is a list of T cell receptor beta chains from one sample in a study of blood T cell repertoires in COVID-19. TCRdb's copy holds only in-frame clones and misses some; the assay was immunoSEQ multiplex PCR. The repertoire consists of approximately 230,000 clones, with roughly 90% occurring once and the leading ten covering 3.5% to 4.5%. Sequencing was done on a sample of PBMCs or T cells enriched from blood (not recorded which). These receptors originate from a woman in her 30s who had recovered from COVID-19. The CDR3 runs from the conserved cysteine through the conserved F or W. Fields, in order: D gene, V gene, clone size, J gene, CDR3 DNA, CDR3 protein. D genes are given only for firm matches. Rows may omit the clone size; those that give it use once, few, many or a size class.

>TRBD2|TRBV28|NA|TRBJ2-1
TGTGCCAGCAGTTCGGCTACTAGCGGGAGGTCCTACAATGAGCAGTTCTTC
CASSSATSGRSYNEQFF
>TRBD1|TRBV30|NA|TRBJ1-1
TGTGCCTGGACCGACAGGGGCCGGGGGGACACTGAAGCTTTCTTT
CAWTDRGRGDTEAFF
>NA|TRBV30|NA|TRBJ1-1
TGTGCCTGGAGACGGGGCGGGGACGAAGCTTTCTTT
CAWRRGGDEAFF
>NA|TRBV9|NA|TRBJ1-1
TGTGCCAGCAGCGTAGAAGTTAGTCACACTGAAGCTTTCTTT
CASSVEVSHTEAFF
>NA|TRBV6-5|NA|TRBJ1-1
TGTGCCAGCAGCCGAAAAACAGGGAACACTGAAGCTTTCTTT
CASSRKTGNTEAFF
>NA|TRBV5-1|NA|TRBJ1-6
TGCGCCAGCAGCTTCAGGGTCTCCAATTCACCCCTCCACTTT
CASSFRVSNSPLHF
>TRBD2|TRBV19|NA|TRBJ2-5
TGTGCCAGCAGGACTAGCGGAGAGACCCAGTACTTC
CASRTSGETQYF
>TRBD1|TRBV6-5|NA|TRBJ2-5
TGTGCCAGCAGTCCCGGACAGGGGGAGACCCAGTACTTC
CASSPGQGETQYF
>NA|TRBV15|once|TRBJ2-3
TGTGCCACCAGCAGGGGACGGGGGGCGTTCATCACAGATACGCAGTATTTT
CATSRGRGAFITDTQYF
>TRBD1|TRBV30|NA|TRBJ1-2
TGTGCCTGGAGTTCGAAGACAGGGCGCTACACCTTC
CAWSSKTGRYTF
>TRBD1|TRBV10-3|NA|TRBJ1-5
TGTGCCATCAGGGACAGGGCAAGCAATCAGCCCCAGCATTTT
CAIRDRASNQPQHF
>NA|TRBV18|once|TRBJ1-4
TGTGCCAGCTCACCCCGGTCCACAGATAATGAAAAACTGTTTTTT
CASSPRSTDNEKLFF
>TRBD2|TRBV19|NA|TRBJ2-3
TGTGCCAGTAGTGGGCTAGCGGGAGACGGGACAGATACGCAGTATTTT
CASSGLAGDGTDTQYF
>TRBD1|TRBV18|NA|TRBJ1-3
TGTGCCAGCTCACATGAGGGGGCACGAGGAAACACCATATATTTT
CASSHEGARGNTIYF
>NA|TRBV4-3|many|TRBJ2-5
TGCGCCAGCAGCCAAGCGACAGGCGACGAGACCCAGTACTTC
CASSQATGDETQYF
>NA|TRBV19|NA|TRBJ1-1
TGTGCCAGTAGTATAGCGGACTTCACTGAAGCTTTCTTT
CASSIADFTEAFF
>NA|TRBV6-2/TRBV6-3|few|TRBJ1-2
TGTGCCAGCAGTTACGACGGCAGGGGATTAGCTAACTATGGCTACACCTTC
CASSYDGRGLANYGYTF
>TRBD2|TRBV11-2|NA|TRBJ2-1
TGTGCCAGCAGACACAGCGGGAGGGCCCGGAACAATGAGCAGTTCTTC
CASRHSGRARNNEQFF
>TRBD1|TRBV5-1|NA|TRBJ2-1
TGCGCCAGCAGCGAAAGGACAGGGGGCAATGAGCAGTTCTTC
CASSERTGGNEQFF
>TRBD2|TRBV5-4|NA|TRBJ2-7
TGTGCCAGCACCTCTCTGGGAGGGACCTACGAGCAGTACTTC
CASTSLGGTYEQYF
>NA|TRBV7-9|once|TRBJ1-3
TGTGCCAGCAGCTTAGTTATGGTTTTTCAGGGGCAAACTGGAAACACCATATATTTT
CASSLVMVFQGQTGNTIYF
>NA|TRBV11-2|NA|TRBJ1-1
TGTGCCAGCAAGCGGGGTCCCAACACTGAAGCTTTCTTT
CASKRGPNTEAFF
>TRBD2|TRBV14|NA|TRBJ2-3
TGTGCCAGCAGCCCTCTAGCGGGAGGGGGTCGTGATACGCAGTATTTT
CASSPLAGGGRDTQYF
>TRBD1|TRBV7-2|NA|TRBJ1-1
TGTGCCAGCAACCTTCCGGGGACAGCCTTTAATGAAGCTTTCTTT
CASNLPGTAFNEAFF
>TRBD2|TRBV7-2|NA|TRBJ2-7
TGTGCCAGCAGCTTAGTATCGAGCGGGACCCACGAGCAGTACTTC
CASSLVSSGTHEQYF
>TRBD2|TRBV5-1|NA|TRBJ2-7
TGCGCCAGCAGCTTGGCAGGGGGGACTAGCGGGAGAGGATCCTACGAGCAGTACTTC
CASSLAGGTSGRGSYEQYF
>NA|TRBV12-5|NA|TRBJ1-1
TGTGCTAGTGGCTTGGACACCTCGAACACTGAAGCTTTCTTT
CASGLDTSNTEAFF
>TRBD2|TRBV7-2|NA|TRBJ2-7
TGTGCCAGCAGCTTAGGGCCTAGCGGGTACGAGCAGTACTTC
CASSLGPSGYEQYF
>TRBD1|TRBV10-2|NA|TRBJ1-6
TGCGCCAGCCGAGGACAGGTCAGGGCACCCCTCCACTTT
CASRGQVRAPLHF
>NA|TRBV18|NA|TRBJ2-2
TGTGCCAGCTCACCTTCCAGGGTGGGGTTCGACACCGGGGAGCTGTTTTTT
CASSPSRVGFDTGELFF
>NA|TRBV28|NA|TRBJ1-2
TGTGCCAGCAGTTCGGCAGGGGTCAACTATGGCTACACCTTC
CASSSAGVNYGYTF
>TRBD1|TRBV11-2|NA|TRBJ1-1
TGTGCCAGCAGCCCCCGTGGGACAGGGTTCACTGAAGCTTTCTTT
CASSPRGTGFTEAFF
>NA|TRBV9|NA|TRBJ1-2
TGTGCCAGCAGCGTAGATGCAGGGAACCACTATGGCTACACCTTC
CASSVDAGNHYGYTF
>NA|TRBV20-1|NA|TRBJ2-1
TGCAGTGCTAGTAGAGGGAGTATTATCAATGAGCAGTTCTTC
CSASRGSIINEQFF
>TRBD2|TRBV11-2|NA|TRBJ2-5
TGTGCCAGCAGCTTAGATAGACTAGCTGTTCAAGAGACCCAGTACTTC
CASSLDRLAVQETQYF
>TRBD1|TRBV28|few|TRBJ1-5
TGTGCCAGCAGTTTATTACAGGGGGTCCAAGCCCAGCATTTT
CASSLLQGVQAQHF
>TRBD2|TRBV20-1|few|TRBJ2-3
TGCAGTGCTAGTCCGACGTTCGGACTGGAGCGGGAGTATAAATTGACAGATACGCAGTATTTT
CSASPTFGLEREYKLTDTQYF
>TRBD1|TRBV19|NA|TRBJ2-1
TGTGCCAGTAGTGCGGGACAGGGGACTGAGCAGTTCTTC
CASSAGQGTEQFF
>NA|TRBV29-1|few|TRBJ1-2
TGCAGCGTTGAAACAGGGTGGGGCTACACCTTC
CSVETGWGYTF
>NA|TRBV6-5|NA|TRBJ1-6
TGTGCCAGCAGTTACGAGGTTGGCAATTCACCCCTCCACTTT
CASSYEVGNSPLHF
>TRBD1|TRBV2|NA|TRBJ1-3
TGTGCCAGCAGTGAAAAACCGGACAGGGCGACTGGAAACACCATATATTTT
CASSEKPDRATGNTIYF
>TRBD1|TRBV3-1/TRBV3-2|NA|TRBJ1-2
TGTGCCAGCAGCCCTGGACAGGGCGGAGCTGGCTACACCTTC
CASSPGQGGAGYTF
>NA|TRBV6-5|NA|TRBJ1-1
TGTGCCAGCAGTTCCCAGAGGGTCACTGAAGCTTTCTTT
CASSSQRVTEAFF
>NA|TRBV28|NA|TRBJ1-1
TGTGCCAGCAGTTTAAGGTTCACGGGGAACACTGAAGCTTTCTTT
CASSLRFTGNTEAFF
>NA|TRBV29-1|NA|TRBJ1-3
TGCAGCGTTGTTGGACTCCTCTCTGGAAACACCATATATTTT
CSVVGLLSGNTIYF